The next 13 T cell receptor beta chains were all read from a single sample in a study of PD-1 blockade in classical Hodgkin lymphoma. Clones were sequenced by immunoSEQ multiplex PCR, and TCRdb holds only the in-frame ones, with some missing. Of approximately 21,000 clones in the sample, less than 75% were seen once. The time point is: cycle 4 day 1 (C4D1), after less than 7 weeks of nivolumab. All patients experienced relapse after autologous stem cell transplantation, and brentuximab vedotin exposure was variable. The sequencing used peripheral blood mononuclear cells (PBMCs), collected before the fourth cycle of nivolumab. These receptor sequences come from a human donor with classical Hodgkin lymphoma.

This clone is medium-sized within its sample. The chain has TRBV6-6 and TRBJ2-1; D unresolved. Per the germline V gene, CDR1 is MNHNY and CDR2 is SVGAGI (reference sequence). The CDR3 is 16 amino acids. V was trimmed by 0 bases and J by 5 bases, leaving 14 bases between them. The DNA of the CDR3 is TGTGCCAGCAGTTACTCGACCGCTCCCGAGCACAATGAGCAGTTCTTC. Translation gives CASSYSTAPEHNEQFF.

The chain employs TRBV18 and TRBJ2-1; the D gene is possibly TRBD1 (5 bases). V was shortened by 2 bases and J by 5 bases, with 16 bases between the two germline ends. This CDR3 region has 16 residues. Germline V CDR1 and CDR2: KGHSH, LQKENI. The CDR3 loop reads CASSPSLAGPHNEQFF. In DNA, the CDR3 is TGTGCCAGCTCACCATCATTAGCAGGGCCACACAATGAGCAGTTCTTC.

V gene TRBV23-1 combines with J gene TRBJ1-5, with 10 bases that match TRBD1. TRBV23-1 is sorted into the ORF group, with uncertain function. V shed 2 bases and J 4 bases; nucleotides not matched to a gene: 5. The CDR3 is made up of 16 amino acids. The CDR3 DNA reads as TGCGCCAGCAGTCAAACGCCGGGACAGGGGAATCAGCCCCAGCATTTT. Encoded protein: CASSQTPGQGNQPQHF.

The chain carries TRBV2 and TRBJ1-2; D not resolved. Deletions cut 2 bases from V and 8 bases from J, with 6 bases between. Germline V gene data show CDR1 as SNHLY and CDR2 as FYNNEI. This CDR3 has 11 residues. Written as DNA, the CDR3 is TGTGCCAGCAGTGAAAAGTACGGCTACACCTTC. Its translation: CASSEKYGYTF.

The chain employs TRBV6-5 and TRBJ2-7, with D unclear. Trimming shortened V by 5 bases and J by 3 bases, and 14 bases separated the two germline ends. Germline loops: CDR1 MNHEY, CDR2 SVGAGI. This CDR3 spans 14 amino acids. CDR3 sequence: CASSEGLSNYEQYF. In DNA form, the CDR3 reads TGTGCCAGCAGTGAAGGTCTGTCAAACTACGAGCAGTACTTC.

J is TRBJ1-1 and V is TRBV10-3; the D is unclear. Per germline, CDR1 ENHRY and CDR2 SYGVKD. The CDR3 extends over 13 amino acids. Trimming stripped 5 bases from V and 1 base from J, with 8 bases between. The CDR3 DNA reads TGTGCCATCAGTCAGGTTAGGAACACTGAAGCTTTCTTT. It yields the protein CAISQVRNTEAFF.

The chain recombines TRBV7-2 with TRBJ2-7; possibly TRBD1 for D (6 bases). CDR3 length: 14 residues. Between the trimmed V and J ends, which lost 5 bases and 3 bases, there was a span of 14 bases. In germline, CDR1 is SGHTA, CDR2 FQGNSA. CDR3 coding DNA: TGTGCCAGCAGCCCCCGGGACACCTACTACGAGCAGTACTTC. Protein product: CASSPRDTYYEQYF.

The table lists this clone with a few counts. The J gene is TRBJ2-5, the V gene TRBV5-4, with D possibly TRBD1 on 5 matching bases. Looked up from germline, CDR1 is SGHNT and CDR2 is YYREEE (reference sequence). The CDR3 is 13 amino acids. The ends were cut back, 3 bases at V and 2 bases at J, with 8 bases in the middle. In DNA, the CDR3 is TGTGCCAGCAGCTCCCGACAGCAAGAGACCCAGTACTTC. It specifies CASSSRQQETQYF. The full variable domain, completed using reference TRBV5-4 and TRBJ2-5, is ETGVTQSPTHLIKTRGQQVTLRCSSQSGHNTVSWYQQALGQGPQFIFQYYREEENGRGNFPPRFSGLQFPNYSSELNVNALELDDSALYLCASSSRQQETQYFGPGTRLLVL.

The chain's CDR3 is CASSGQLLVSGNTIYF. CDR3 bases: TGTGCCAGCAGTGGACAGCTCTTAGTCTCTGGAAACACCATATATTTT. The chain joins TRBV2 to TRBJ1-3, with D possibly being TRBD1 (5 bases). Per germline, CDR1 SNHLY and CDR2 FYNNEI. The CDR3 totals 16 residues. V was shortened by 4 bases and J by 0 bases, with 13 bases between the two germline ends.

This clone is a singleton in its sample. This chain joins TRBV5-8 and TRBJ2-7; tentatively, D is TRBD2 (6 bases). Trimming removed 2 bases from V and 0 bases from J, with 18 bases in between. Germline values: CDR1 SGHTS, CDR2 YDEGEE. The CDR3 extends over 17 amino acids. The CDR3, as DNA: TGTGCCAGCAGCTTCGCGGGGTACAGACCGAGCTCCTACGAGCAGTACTTC. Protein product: CASSFAGYRPSSYEQYF.

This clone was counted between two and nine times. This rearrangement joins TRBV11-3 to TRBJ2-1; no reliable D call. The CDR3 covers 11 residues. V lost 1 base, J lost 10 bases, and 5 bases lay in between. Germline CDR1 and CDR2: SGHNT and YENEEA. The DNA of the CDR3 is TGTGCCAGCAGCTTAGGGGTGGAGCAGTTCTTC. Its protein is CASSLGVEQFF. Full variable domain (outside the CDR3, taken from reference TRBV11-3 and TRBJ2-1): EAGVVQSPRYKIIEKKQPVAFWCNPISGHNTLYWYLQNLGQGPELLIRYENEEAVDDSQLPKDRFSAERLKGVDSTLKIQPAELGDSAVYLCASSLGVEQFFGPGTRLTVL.

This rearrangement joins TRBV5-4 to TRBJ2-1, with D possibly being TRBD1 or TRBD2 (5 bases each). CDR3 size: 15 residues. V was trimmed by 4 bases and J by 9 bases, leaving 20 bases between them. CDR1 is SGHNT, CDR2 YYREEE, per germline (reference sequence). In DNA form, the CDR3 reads TGTGCCAGCAGCCTCGGGACCCCGAATGGGGGTGAGCAGTTCTTC. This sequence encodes CASSLGTPNGGEQFF.

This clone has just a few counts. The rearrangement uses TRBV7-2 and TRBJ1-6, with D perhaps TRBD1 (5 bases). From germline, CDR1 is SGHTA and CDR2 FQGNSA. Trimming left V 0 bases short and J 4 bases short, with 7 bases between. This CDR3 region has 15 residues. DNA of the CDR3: TGTGCCAGCAGCTTAGCAGCAGGGTATAATTCACCCCTCCACTTT. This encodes CASSLAAGYNSPLHF.